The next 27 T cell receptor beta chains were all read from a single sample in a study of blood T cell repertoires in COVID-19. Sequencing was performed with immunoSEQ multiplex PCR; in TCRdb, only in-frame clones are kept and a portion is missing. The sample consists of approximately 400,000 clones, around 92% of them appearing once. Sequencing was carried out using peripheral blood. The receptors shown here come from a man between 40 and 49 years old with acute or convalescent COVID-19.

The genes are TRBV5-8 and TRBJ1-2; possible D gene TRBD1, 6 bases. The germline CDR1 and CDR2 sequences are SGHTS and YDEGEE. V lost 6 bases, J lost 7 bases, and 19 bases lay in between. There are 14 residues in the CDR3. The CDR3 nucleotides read TGTGCCAGCACCGACCGACACAGGGCGCGTGGCTACACCTTC. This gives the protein CASTDRHRARGYTF.

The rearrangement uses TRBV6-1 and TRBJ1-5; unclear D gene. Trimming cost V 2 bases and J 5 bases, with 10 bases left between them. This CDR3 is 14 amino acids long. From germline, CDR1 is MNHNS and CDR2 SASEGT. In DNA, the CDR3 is TGTGCCAGCAGTGAACTGGGGAGTGATCAGCCCCAGCATTTT. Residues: CASSELGSDQPQHF.

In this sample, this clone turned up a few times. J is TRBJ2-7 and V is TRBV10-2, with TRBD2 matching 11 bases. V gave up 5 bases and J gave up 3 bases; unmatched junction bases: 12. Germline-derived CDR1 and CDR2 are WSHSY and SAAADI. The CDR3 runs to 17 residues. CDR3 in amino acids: CASSRLDLAGGHYEQYF. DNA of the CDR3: TGCGCCAGCAGTAGACTTGACCTAGCGGGAGGCCACTACGAGCAGTACTTC.

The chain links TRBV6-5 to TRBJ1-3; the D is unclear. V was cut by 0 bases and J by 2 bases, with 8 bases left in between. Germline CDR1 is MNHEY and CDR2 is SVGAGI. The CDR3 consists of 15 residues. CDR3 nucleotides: TGTGCCAGCAGTTACTCCCCCGGTGCTGGAAACACCATATATTTT. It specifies CASSYSPGAGNTIYF.

The CDR3 DNA sequence: TGTGCCAGCAGCTTAGGGACAGTTGGCTACAATGAGCAGTTCTTC. It yields the protein CASSLGTVGYNEQFF. The gene calls are TRBV11-3 and TRBJ2-1, with D possibly being TRBD1 (6 bases). Germline loops: CDR1 SGHNT, CDR2 YENEEA. Trimming removed 1 base from V and 3 bases from J, with 10 bases in between. This CDR3 contains 15 residues.

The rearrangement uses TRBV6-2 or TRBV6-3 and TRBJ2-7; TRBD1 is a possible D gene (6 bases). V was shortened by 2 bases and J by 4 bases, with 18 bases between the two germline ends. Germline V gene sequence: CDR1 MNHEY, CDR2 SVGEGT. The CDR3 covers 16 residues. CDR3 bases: TGTGCCAGCAGTTACCCCTACAGGGTTGGAGTATACGAGCAGTACTTC. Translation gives CASSYPYRVGVYEQYF.

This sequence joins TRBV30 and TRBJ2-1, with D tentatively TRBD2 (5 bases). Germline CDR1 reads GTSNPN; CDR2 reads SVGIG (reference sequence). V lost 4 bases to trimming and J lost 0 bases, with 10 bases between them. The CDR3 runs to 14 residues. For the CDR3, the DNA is TGTGCCTGGATCTCGGGAAGCTCCTACAATGAGCAGTTCTTC. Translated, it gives CAWISGSSYNEQFF.

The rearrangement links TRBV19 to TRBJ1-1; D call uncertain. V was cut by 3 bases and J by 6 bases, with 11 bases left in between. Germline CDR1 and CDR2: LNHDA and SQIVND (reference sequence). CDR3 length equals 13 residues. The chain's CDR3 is CASSISEGAEAFF. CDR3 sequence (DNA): TGTGCCAGTAGTATCTCCGAGGGAGCTGAAGCTTTCTTT.

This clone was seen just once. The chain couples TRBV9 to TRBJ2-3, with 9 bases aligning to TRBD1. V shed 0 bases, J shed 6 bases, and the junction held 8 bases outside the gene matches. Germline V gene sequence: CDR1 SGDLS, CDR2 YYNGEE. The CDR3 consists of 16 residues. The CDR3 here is CASSVGGGTGMDTQYF. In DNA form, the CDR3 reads TGTGCCAGCAGCGTAGGGGGAGGGACAGGGATGGATACGCAGTATTTT.

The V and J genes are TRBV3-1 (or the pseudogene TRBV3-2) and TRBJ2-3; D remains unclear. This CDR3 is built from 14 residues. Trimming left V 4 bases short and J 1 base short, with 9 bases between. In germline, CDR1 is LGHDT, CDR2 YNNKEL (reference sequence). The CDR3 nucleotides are TGTGCCAGCAGCCCAATAGTGGGCACAGATACGCAGTATTTT. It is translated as CASSPIVGTDTQYF.

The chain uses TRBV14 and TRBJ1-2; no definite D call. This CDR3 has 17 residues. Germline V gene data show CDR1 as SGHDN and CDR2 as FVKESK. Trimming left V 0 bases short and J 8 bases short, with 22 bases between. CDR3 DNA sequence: TGTGCCAGCAGCCAAGATAGGCGGCAGCTTCTTCTGGAGGGCTACACCTTC. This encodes CASSQDRRQLLLEGYTF.

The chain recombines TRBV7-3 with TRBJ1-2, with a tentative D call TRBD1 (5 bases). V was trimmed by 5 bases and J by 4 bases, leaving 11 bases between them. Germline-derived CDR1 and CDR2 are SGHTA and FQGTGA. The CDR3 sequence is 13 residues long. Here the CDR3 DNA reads TGTGCCAGCAGCCCAGACAGTACCTATGGCTACACCTTC. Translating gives CASSPDSTYGYTF.

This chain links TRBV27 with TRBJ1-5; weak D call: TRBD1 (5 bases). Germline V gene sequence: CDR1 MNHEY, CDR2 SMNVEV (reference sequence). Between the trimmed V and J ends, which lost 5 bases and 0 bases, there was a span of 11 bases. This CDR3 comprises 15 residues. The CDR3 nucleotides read TGTGCCAGCAGTCTCGGGGGATATAGCAATCAGCCCCAGCATTTT. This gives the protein CASSLGGYSNQPQHF.

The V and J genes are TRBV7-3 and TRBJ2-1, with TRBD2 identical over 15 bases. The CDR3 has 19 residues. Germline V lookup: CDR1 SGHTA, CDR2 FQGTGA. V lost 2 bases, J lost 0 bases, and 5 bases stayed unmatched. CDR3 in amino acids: CASSLYGLAGGGSYNEQFF. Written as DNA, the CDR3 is TGTGCCAGCAGCTTATACGGACTAGCGGGAGGGGGCTCCTACAATGAGCAGTTCTTC. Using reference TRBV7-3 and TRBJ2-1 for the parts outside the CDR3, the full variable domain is GAGVSQTPSNKVTEKGKYVELRCDPISGHTALYWYRQSLGQGPEFLIYFQGTGAADDSGLPNDRFFAVRPEGSVSTLKIQRTERGDSAVYLCASSLYGLAGGGSYNEQFFGPGTRLTVL.

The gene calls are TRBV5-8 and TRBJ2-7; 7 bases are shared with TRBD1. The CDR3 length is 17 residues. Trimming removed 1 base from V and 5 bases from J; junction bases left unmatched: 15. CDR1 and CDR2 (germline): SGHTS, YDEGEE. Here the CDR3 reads CASSLIYLGETGDEQYF. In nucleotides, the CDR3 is TGTGCCAGCAGCTTGATATATCTCGGAGAAACAGGGGACGAGCAGTACTTC.

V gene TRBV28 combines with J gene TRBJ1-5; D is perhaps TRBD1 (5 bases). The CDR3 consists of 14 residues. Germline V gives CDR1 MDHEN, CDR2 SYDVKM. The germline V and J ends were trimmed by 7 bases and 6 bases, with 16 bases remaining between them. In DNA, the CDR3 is TGTGCCAGCATCGTGGGGCAGGGTTTTCAGCCCCAGCATTTT. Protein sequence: CASIVGQGFQPQHF.

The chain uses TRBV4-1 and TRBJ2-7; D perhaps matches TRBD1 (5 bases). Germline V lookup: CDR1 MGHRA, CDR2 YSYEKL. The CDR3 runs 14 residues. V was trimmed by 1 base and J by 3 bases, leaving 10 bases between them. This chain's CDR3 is CASSQVSGIYEQYF. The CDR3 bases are TGCGCCAGCAGCCAAGTGTCAGGGATCTACGAGCAGTACTTC.

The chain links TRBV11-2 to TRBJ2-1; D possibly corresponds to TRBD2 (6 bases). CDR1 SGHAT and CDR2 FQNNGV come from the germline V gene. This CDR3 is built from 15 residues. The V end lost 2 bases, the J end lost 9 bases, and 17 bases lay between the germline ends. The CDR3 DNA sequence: TGTGCCAGCAGCTTAAGAGGTAATAGCGGTATTGAGCAGTTCTTC. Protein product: CASSLRGNSGIEQFF.

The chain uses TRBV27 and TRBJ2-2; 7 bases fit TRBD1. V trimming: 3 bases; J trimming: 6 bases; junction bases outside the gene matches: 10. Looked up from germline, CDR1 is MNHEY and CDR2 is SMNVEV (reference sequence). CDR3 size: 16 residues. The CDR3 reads CASSFSQGVIPGELFF. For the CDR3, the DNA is TGTGCCAGCAGTTTCAGTCAGGGGGTAATACCCGGGGAGCTGTTTTTT.

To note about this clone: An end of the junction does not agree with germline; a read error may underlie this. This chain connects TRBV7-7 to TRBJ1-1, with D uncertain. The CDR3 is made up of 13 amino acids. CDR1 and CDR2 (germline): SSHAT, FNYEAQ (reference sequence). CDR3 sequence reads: CASSLNVETEAFF. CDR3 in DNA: TGTGCTAGCAGCTTGAACGTTGAGACTGAAGCTTTCTTT.

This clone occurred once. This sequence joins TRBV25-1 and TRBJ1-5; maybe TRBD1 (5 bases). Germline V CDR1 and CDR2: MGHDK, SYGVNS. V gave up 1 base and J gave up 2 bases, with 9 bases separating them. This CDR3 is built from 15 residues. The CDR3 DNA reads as TGTGCCAGCAGTGAATCCCAGGGTGGCAATCAGCCCCAGCATTTT. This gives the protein CASSESQGGNQPQHF.

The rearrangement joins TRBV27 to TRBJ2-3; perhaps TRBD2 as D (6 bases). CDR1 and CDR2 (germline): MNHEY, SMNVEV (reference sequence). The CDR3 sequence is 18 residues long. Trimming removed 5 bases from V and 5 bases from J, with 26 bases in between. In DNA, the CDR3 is TGTGCCAGCAGTAGATTTATACGCGGGACGGGGGATGTAGATACGCAGTATTTT. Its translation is CASSRFIRGTGDVDTQYF.

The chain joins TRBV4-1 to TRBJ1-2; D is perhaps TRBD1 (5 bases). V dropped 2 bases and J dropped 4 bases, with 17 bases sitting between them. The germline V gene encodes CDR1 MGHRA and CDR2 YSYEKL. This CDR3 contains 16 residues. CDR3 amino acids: CASSQPGGRRVYGYTF. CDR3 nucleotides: TGCGCCAGCAGCCAACCCGGGGGACGAAGGGTCTATGGCTACACCTTC.

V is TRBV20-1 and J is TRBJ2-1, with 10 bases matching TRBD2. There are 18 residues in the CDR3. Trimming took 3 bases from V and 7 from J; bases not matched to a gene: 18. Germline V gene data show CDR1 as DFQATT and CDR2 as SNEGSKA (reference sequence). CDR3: CSASKGLAGASLFNEQFF. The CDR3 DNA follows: TGCAGTGCTAGTAAGGGGCTAGCGGGAGCGTCACTTTTTAATGAGCAGTTCTTC.

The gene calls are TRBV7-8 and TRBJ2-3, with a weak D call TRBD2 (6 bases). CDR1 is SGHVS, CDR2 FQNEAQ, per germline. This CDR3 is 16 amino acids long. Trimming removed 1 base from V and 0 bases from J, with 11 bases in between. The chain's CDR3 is CASSLGPGTSTDTQYF. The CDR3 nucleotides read TGTGCCAGCAGCTTAGGGCCCGGGACTAGCACAGATACGCAGTATTTT.

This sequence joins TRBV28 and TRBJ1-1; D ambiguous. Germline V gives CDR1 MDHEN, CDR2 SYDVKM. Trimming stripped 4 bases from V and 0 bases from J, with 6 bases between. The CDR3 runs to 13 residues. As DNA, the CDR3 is TGTGCCAGCAGTTCCAGTCTGAACACTGAAGCTTTCTTT. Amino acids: CASSSSLNTEAFF. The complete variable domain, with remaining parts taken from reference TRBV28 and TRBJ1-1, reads DVKVTQSSRYLVKRTGEKVFLECVQDMDHENMFWYRQDPGLGLRLIYFSYDVKMKEKGDIPEGYSVSREKKERFSLILESASTNQTSMYLCASSSSLNTEAFFGQGTRLTVV.

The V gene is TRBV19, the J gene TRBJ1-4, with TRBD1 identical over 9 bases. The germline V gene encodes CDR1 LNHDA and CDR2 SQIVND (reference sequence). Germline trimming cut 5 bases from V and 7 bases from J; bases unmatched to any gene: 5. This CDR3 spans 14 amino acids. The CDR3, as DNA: TGTGCCAGTAGTCGGGGGACAGGGTCTGAAAAACTGTTTTTT. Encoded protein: CASSRGTGSEKLFF.